This TCR beta chain was sequenced in a study of blood T cells in healthy people across ages (dated by TCRdb to the mid-2010s). About the full investigation: In model experiments, template switching captured roughly one uniquely barcoded TCR beta cDNA molecule for every two T cells. Donors were grouped into four age groups: young (average about 15 years), middle-aged (approximately 41), aged (around 60) and long-lived (just over 80). For two donors (one aged 18 to 30 and one aged 80 or older), the study analyzed two additional independent replicas of 1 million unique cDNA reads from the same blood draw. Age-related changes in TCR beta repertoire diversity were measured in the study by deep sequencing normalized with unique cDNA molecular identifiers. What the study reported, not specific to this receptor: The percentage of naive T cells measured by flow cytometry correlated strongly with observed TCR beta diversity. As age increased, observed TCR beta diversity per million T cells dropped in a roughly linear way, and a significant reduction was already evident by age approximately 40. Estimates of total diversity based on one million sequenced T cells were considered lower bounds and underestimates. Compared with the aged group, the long-lived group had more naive CD4+ T cells, fewer expanded clones and increased TCR diversity, suggesting age selection. Since profiling was done on bulk unsorted PBMCs, naive and antigen-experienced compartments could not be conclusively compared. Because donor CMV infection status was unknown, age-related changes in expanded clonotypes were potentially confounded.

Libraries were constructed by 5' RACE. TCRdb names Illumina HiSeq 2500 as the instrument used. The second PCR ran for about 6 to 11 cycles and used a J-beta primer mix along with a sample-barcoded 5' primer. A template-switch 5' adaptor carrying 12 random nucleotides introduced a unique molecular identifier onto each TCR beta cDNA molecule. At least 3 million CDR3-containing paired-end reads were obtained from each sample. The Mint cDNA synthesis kit, primed by a TRBC-specific oligonucleotide, was used to synthesize first-strand cDNA from all RNA. All cDNA was treated with uracil-DNA glycosylase and then went through a first 18-cycle PCR with the universal primers M1SS and BC2_uni_R. In the authors' own workflow: Each sample was normalized by randomly selecting 1 million high-quality reads, each carrying a distinct molecular identifier. Instead of being binned into consensus sequences, reads that shared molecular identifiers were thrown out. MiTCR, with a Q25 quality threshold and the strictest error-elimination algorithm, was used for CDR3 identification, clonotype clustering and error correction. A nonparametric unseen species model with Euler transformation was used to estimate lower-bound total TCR beta diversity. TCRdb trimmed the raw reads at Q25, called clones with MiXCR and kept productive beta chains. Each record represents a unique CDR3 protein, reported with the most common genes and DNA among its rows. The V and J calls, along with clone size, are taken from TCRdb and not from the paper's own processing. The sample yields 500,000 to 550,000 distinct CDR3 sequences; approximately 25% were counted once. Around 10% of the sample is taken by the ten largest.

Donors were a few dozen systemically healthy Caucasian individuals from Russia aged about 6 to 100 years. Each donor gave about 9.2 milliliters of peripheral blood, drawn into EDTA-treated Vacutainer tubes. Ficoll-Paque density-gradient centrifugation was used to isolate PBMCs, with at least 6.5 million per sample. Total RNA was extracted from PBMCs with Trizol reagent, with at least 6 micrograms obtained per sample. Naive CD45RAhigh/CD27high T cell percentages were measured by flow cytometry on a PBMC aliquot from every donor. Including cysteine and phenylalanine, the CDR3 has 13 amino acids. Only CDR3 DNA remains: 39 bases, in frame from the first base. CDR1 and CDR2, looked up from the germline V gene, are MNHEY and SVGEGT. Trimming at the junction amounts to 5 bases on V and 4 bases on J, and the germline ends lie 11 bases apart. This clonotype has more than one count but fewer than ten. Its antigen remains undetermined. There are no base qualities to consult, and no much larger clone falls within one base.

The sample was also linked to a second study, of T cells of mothers and their children. As the second publication notes: Donors were nine systemically healthy Caucasian individuals: three mothers and their six children. cDNA synthesis consumed the entire amount of extracted RNA, loaded at about 1.5 ug RNA in each 15 ul reaction. Sample barcodes and 2-4 random nucleotides were added via the M1S primer in the second PCR. Over 8 million TCR beta CDR3 reads were obtained for each mother, and 3 million to 3.5 million reads were obtained for each child. In both related and unrelated pairs, thymic selection shapes the output of TCR recombination in a similar way, with inherited differences having only a minor effect. Normalized repertoire overlap was always slightly but never significantly higher in related than unrelated mother-child pairs. With a sensitivity of approximately 93 clones per million clonotypes, no persistent microchimeric T cell clones were detected. Deep NGS was used in the study to compare the TCR beta repertoires of mothers and children and to look for features that separate related mother-child pairs from unrelated individuals. On average, the children were roughly 10 +/- 4 years old, while the mothers were about 40 +/- 4 years old. After adapter ligation was performed with NEBNext reagents, the libraries were sequenced on an Illumina HiSeq 2000 with 100+100 nt paired-end reads. To prevent cross-contamination, the mother and child libraries were prepared a month apart and were sequenced in separate runs. Each donor had between roughly 500,000 and 2,100,000 distinct TCR beta clonotypes identified. Naive TCR beta clonotypes were estimated from low-frequency clonotypes matched to each donor's FACS-determined naive share, without sorting.

The receptor chain draws on TRBV6-2 or TRBV6-3 and TRBJ1-2; the D gene identity is not certain. Sequencing was done on a sample of blood. The clonotype comes from a boy younger than 18 in good health. The nucleotide sequence reads as follows: TGTGCCAGCAGTAGCCAGGCCCCCTATGGCTACACCTTC. The encoded protein is CASSSQAPYGYTF.